The text below deals with one T cell receptor beta chain. This specimen comes from a study of CD8 T cells in Susac syndrome. CD8+ and CD4+ T cells circulating in blood were sequenced for TCR beta. The multiple sclerosis controls were treatment-naive patients affected by stable or active relapsing-remitting disease. RNA totalling roughly 0.45 to 1 ug underwent reverse transcription with random hexamers. Multiplex PCR with immunoSEQ amplified the TCR beta CDR3 across 54 Vbeta and 13 Jbeta. TCRdb re-analysed the immunoSEQ multiplex PCR reads in MiXCR, keeping a single row per CDR3 protein. The table records over 130,000 distinct CDR3 sequences, approximately 95% of them present only once. Trimming removed 1 base from V and 0 bases from J, with 16 bases in between. The CDR3 extends over 19 amino acids. CDR1 SGHVS and CDR2 FQNEAQ come from the germline V gene.

The sequence was obtained from a human donor with multiple sclerosis. Specimen: CD4+ T cells from PBMCs. The chain recombines TRBV7-8 with TRBJ2-6; D gene ambiguous. CDR3 sequence reads: CASSLGLGVGYSGANVLTF. DNA for the CDR3: TGTGCCAGCAGCTTAGGGTTGGGCGTCGGATACTCTGGGGCCAACGTCCTGACTTTC.